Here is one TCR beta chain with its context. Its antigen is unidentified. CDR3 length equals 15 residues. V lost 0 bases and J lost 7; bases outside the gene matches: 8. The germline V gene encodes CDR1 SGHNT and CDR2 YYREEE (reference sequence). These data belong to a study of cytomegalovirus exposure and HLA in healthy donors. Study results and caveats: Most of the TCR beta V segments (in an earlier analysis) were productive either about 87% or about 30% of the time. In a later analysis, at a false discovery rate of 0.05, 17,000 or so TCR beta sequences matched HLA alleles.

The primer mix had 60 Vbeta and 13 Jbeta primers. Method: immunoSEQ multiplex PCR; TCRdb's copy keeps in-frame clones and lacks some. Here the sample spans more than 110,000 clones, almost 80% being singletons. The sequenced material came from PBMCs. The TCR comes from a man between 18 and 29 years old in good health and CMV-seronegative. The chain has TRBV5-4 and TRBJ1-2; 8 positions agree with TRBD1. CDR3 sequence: CASSLDAGGIRGYTF. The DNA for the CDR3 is TGTGCCAGCAGCTTGGACGCAGGGGGCATACGTGGCTACACCTTC.